The sequence of this T cell receptor beta chain was determined in a study of CD8+ T cells in alopecia areata. Findings and caveats of the study: Scalp clonality decreased significantly with tofacitinib, and so did expanded CD8+ clones among the top 100.

Germline CDR1 and CDR2: GTSNPN and SVGIG (reference sequence). V gave up 5 bases and J gave up 0 bases, with 16 bases separating them. The CDR3 sequence is 15 residues long. Extracted RNA was reverse transcribed into cDNA, the sequencing template. Some clones are missing from TCRdb's copy, which holds only in-frame ones; the method was immunoSEQ multiplex PCR. Here the sample spans some 190,000 clones, 55% to 70% being singletons. Treatment defined: oral pan-JAK inhibitor, 5-10 mg twice daily. Alopecia areata patients provided lesional scalp punch biopsies and peripheral blood, both collected for the study. With regard to this clone: Its antigen is unknown.

The chain links TRBV30 to TRBJ1-2, with D maybe TRBD1 (5 bases). The material was CD4+ T cells sorted from blood, obtained at week 4, from a patient treated with tofacitinib. The sequence came from a human donor with alopecia areata. This CDR3 reads CAWGEGRGTNYGYTF. CDR3 sequence (DNA): TGTGCCTGGGGGGAGGGGAGGGGAACTAACTATGGCTACACCTTC.